The 9 T cell receptor beta chains below come from one sample, sequenced in a study of blood T cell repertoires in COVID-19. Only in-frame clones appear in the TCRdb table, and some are missing; sequencing was by immunoSEQ multiplex PCR. The sample lists some 170,000 clones, approximately 85% occurring once. Sequenced input: peripheral blood. The origin of the receptors is a woman aged 60-75 years with acute or convalescent COVID-19.

The rearrangement links TRBV6-5 to TRBJ2-7; 7 nucleotides match TRBD2. V was clipped by 5 bases and J by 4 bases; unmatched bases: 2. CDR3 length: 12 residues. From germline, CDR1 is MNHEY and CDR2 SVGAGI. This CDR3 is CASSPGGYEQYV. Here the CDR3 DNA reads TGTGCCAGCAGTCCCGGGGGGTACGAGCAGTACGTC.

This chain uses TRBV4-2 with TRBJ2-6; TRBD1 is a possible D gene (6 bases). V was clipped by 1 base and J by 4 bases, with 11 bases between them. The V gene's germline CDR1 is LGHNA and CDR2 YNFKEQ. The length of the CDR3 is 16 residues. The CDR3 DNA follows: TGTGCCAGCAGCCAAGTGGGGGCCCGGGGGGCCAACGTCCTGACTTTC. It codes for CASSQVGARGANVLTF.

This chain uses TRBV11-3 with TRBJ1-2; TRBD1 agrees at 10 bases. This CDR3 has 13 amino acids. Germline CDR1 reads SGHNT; CDR2 reads YENEEA. J was trimmed by 8 bases and V by 6 bases; bases with no gene match: 6. The CDR3, as DNA: TGTGCCAGCAGACGGGACAGGGGTGACGGCTACACCTTC. This codes for CASRRDRGDGYTF.

The V call is TRBV15, the J call TRBJ1-5; 9 bases line up with TRBD1. J lost 6 bases, V lost 0 bases, and 3 bases had no gene match. Germline CDR1 reads LNHNV; CDR2 reads YYDKDF (reference sequence). This CDR3 comprises 15 residues. In nucleotides, the CDR3 is TGTGCCACCAGCAGAGAACGGACAGGGGTTCAGCCCCAGCATTTT. Amino acids: CATSRERTGVQPQHF.

The V gene is TRBV5-1, the J gene TRBJ1-1; tentative D call: TRBD1 (5 bases). V lost 4 bases and J 0 bases, leaving 10 bases between the germline ends. CDR3 length equals 14 residues. The germline V gene has CDR1 SGHRS and CDR2 YFSETQ. The CDR3 loop is CASSVTGMNTEAFF. In DNA form, the CDR3 reads TGCGCCAGCAGCGTCACAGGTATGAACACTGAAGCTTTCTTT.

J is TRBJ1-5 and V is TRBV7-8; TRBD1 agrees at 7 bases. Germline CDR1 reads SGHVS; CDR2 reads FQNEAQ. Unmatched junction bases numbered 8, after V lost 1 base and J lost 5 bases. The CDR3 is 16 residues long. CDR3 residues: CASSLGRQGLDQPQHF. DNA for the CDR3: TGTGCCAGCAGCTTAGGTAGACAGGGCCTCGATCAGCCCCAGCATTTT.

V is TRBV30 and J is TRBJ2-3; 13 nucleotides match TRBD2. This CDR3 has 18 residues. Germline lookup yields CDR1 GTSNPN and CDR2 SVGIG (reference sequence). V was pared by 7 bases and J by 0 bases, with 13 bases of the junction left unmatched. Here the CDR3 DNA reads TGTGCCTTAGGCTCTGGACTAGCGGGAGTGTATAGCACAGATACGCAGTATTTT. Its translation: CALGSGLAGVYSTDTQYF.

V gene TRBV5-6 combines with J gene TRBJ1-5, with D hard to call. The CDR3 length is 12 residues. The V end was cut by 4 bases, the J end by 7 bases, with 9 bases between. CDR1 is SGHDT and CDR2 is YYEEEE in the germline V gene. CDR3 residues: CASSKQSQPQHF. The CDR3 bases are TGTGCCAGCAGCAAGCAAAGCCAGCCCCAGCATTTT.

The rearrangement links TRBV11-2 to TRBJ1-6; possibly TRBD1 for D (5 bases). The V gene's germline CDR1 is SGHAT and CDR2 FQNNGV. CDR3 length equals 15 residues. V gave up 1 base and J gave up 8 bases, with 12 bases separating them. CDR3 DNA sequence: TGTGCCAGCAGCTTAGGCGGGGGGAGGGATTCACCCCTCCACTTT. Its protein product is CASSLGGGRDSPLHF.